The rows below give T cell receptor beta chains drawn from one sample of a study of T cell responses to AZD1222 COVID-19 vaccine. Repertoires were generated with immunoSEQ multiplex PCR, while TCRdb's copy carries only in-frame clones and drops some. The table shows about 97,000 clones, with over 75% occurring only once. The sequences come from peripheral blood, collected on day 0 of AZD1222 vaccination. The receptors originated from an adult in good health. Each CDR3 is given without its conserved first and last residue.

>TRBJ1-2|TRBV28
ASSLLYPGQGYT
>TRBJ1-1|TRBV6-5
ASSLRRASNTEAF
>TRBJ1-1|TRBV10-3
AISGSEVANTEAF
>TRBJ1-1|TRBV28
ASSLGSGTGTRNTEAF
>TRBJ1-2|TRBV2
ASNLQGAKRGYT
>TRBJ2-2|TRBV28
ASSLRAGVTGELF
>TRBJ1-2|TRBV7-2
ASSLGFNYGYT
>TRBJ1-2|TRBV4-3
ARAGGGGGYT
>TRBJ1-1|TRBV3-1/TRBV3-2
ASSPEEETVNTEAF
>TRBJ1-1|TRBV29-1
SVELYLDRNTEAF
>TRBJ1-3|TRBV19
ASSVLPRGGNTIY
>TRBJ2-5|TRBV7-9
ASSLGPTVTQY
>TRBJ1-5|TRBV28
ASTVTDLSNQPQH
>TRBJ2-1|TRBV13
ASSQRGWANEQF
>TRBJ2-6|TRBV5-1
ASRTGSSGANVLT
>TRBJ2-1|TRBV7-2
ASSGTSGVYNEQF
>TRBJ1-5|TRBV2
ASSDQPQH
>TRBJ1-5|TRBV4-1
ASSSNRDSNQPQH
>TRBJ1-6|TRBV7-6
ASSPLDGGRNNSPLH
>TRBJ1-5|TRBV28
ASIRQGVRNQPQH
>TRBJ1-5|TRBV4-2
ASSVGTDNQPQH
>TRBJ2-3|TRBV7-6
ASSLSGGATDTQY
>TRBJ1-2|TRBV7-2
ASSTYDSYYGYT
>TRBJ1-5|TRBV6-5
ASSPDRGRNQPQH
>TRBJ2-5|TRBV19
ASRGTGGTQY
>TRBJ2-7|TRBV13
ASSLEVMAGGNEQY
>TRBJ1-1|TRBV27
ASSLARATEAF
>TRBJ2-5|TRBV15
ATSRDLQETQY
>TRBJ2-7|TRBV6-5
ASRLSNYEQY
>TRBJ1-2|TRBV9
ASSGGGGFGYT
>TRBJ1-3|TRBV6-5
ASSYSLAPSGNTIY
>TRBJ1-2|TRBV6-5
ASSYSSGNFYGYT
>TRBJ2-1|TRBV7-2
ASSKAGTFDNEQF
>TRBJ1-3|TRBV5-6
ASSLGLPGNTIY
>TRBJ1-1|TRBV2
ASSEEQGFSAF
>TRBJ1-6|TRBV7-9
ASSPRDRVESPLH
>TRBJ2-7|TRBV6-5
ASSSARTGSYEQY
>TRBJ1-6|TRBV30
AWSVLEVGPSRDSPLH
>TRBJ1-4|TRBV12-5
ASGFHRTSTNEKLF
>TRBJ2-7|TRBV7-9
ASSTPVGYEQY
>TRBJ1-6|TRBV28
ASSLTNSPLH
>TRBJ2-1|TRBV30
AWGPAFYNEQF
>TRBJ2-5|TRBV6-6
ASRGDRLRKTQY
>TRBJ2-3|TRBV3-1/TRBV3-2
ASSQGLAGVNTQY
>TRBJ1-2|TRBV7-8
ASSSTGGIRGYT
>TRBJ2-3|TRBV15
ATSRDRELTDTQY
>TRBJ2-2|TRBV19
ASSDPGQGTGELF
>TRBJ1-4|TRBV3-1/TRBV3-2
ASRDLEKLF
>TRBJ1-4|TRBV30
AWNPGPRNEKLF